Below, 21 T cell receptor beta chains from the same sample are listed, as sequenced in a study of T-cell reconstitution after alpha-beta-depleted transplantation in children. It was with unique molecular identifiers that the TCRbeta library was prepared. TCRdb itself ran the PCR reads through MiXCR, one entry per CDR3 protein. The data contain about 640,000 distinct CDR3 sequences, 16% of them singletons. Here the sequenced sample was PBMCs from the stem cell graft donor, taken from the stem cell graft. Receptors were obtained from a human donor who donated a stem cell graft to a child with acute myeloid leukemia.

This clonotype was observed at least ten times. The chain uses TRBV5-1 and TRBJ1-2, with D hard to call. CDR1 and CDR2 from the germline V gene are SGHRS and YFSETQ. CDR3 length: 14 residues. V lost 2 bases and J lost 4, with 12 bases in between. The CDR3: CASSFGDGAYGYTF. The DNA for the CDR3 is TGCGCCAGCAGCTTCGGAGACGGAGCCTATGGCTACACCTTC.

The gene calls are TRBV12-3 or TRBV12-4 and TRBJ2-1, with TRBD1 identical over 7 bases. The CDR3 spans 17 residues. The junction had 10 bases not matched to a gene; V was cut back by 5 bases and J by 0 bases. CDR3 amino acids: CASSPWTGSPSYNEQFF. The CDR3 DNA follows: TGTGCCAGCAGTCCCTGGACAGGTAGTCCCTCCTACAATGAGCAGTTCTTC.

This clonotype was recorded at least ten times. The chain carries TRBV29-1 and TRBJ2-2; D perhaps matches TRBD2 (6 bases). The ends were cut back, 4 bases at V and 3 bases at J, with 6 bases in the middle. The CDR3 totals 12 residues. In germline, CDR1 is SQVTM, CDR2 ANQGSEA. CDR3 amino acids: CSVAGDTGELFF. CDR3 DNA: TGCAGCGTTGCGGGGGACACCGGGGAGCTGTTTTTT.

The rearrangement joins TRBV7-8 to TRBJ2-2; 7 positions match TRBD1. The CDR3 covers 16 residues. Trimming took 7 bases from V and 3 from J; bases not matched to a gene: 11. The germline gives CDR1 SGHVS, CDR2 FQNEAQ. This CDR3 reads CASTDVDRVDTGELFF. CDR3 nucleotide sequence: TGTGCCAGCACCGATGTCGACAGGGTGGACACCGGGGAGCTGTTTTTT. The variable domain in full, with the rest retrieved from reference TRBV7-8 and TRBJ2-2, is GAGVSQSPRYKVAKRGQDVALRCDPISGHVSLFWYQQALGQGPEFLTYFQNEAQLDKSGLPSDRFFAERPEGSVSTLKIQRTQQEDSAVYLCASTDVDRVDTGELFFGEGSRLTVL.

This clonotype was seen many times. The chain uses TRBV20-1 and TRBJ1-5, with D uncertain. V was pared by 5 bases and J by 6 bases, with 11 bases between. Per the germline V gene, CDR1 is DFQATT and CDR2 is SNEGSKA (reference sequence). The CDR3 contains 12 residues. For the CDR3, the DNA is TGCAGTGCTGTTGACTCGGGTCAGCCCCAGCATTTT. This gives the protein CSAVDSGQPQHF.

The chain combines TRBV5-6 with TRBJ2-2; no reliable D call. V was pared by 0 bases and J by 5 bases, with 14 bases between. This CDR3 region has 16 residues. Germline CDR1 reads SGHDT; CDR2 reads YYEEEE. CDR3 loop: CASSLGFWDRTGELFF. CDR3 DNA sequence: TGTGCCAGCAGCTTGGGATTCTGGGATAGAACCGGGGAGCTGTTTTTT.

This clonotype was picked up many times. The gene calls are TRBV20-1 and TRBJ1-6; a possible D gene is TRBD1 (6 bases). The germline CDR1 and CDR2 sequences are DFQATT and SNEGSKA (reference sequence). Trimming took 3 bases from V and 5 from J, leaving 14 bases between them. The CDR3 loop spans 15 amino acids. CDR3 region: CSASRGGGHNSPLHF. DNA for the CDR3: TGCAGTGCTAGCCGTGGGGGGGGCCATAATTCACCCCTCCACTTT.

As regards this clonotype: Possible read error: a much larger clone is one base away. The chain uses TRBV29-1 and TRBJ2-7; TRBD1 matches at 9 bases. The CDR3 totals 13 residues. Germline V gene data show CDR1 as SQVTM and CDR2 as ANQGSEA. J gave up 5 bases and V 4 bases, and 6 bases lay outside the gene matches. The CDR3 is CSVGQGDSHEQYF. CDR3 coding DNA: TGCAGCGTTGGACAGGGGGATTCCCACGAGCAGTACTTC.

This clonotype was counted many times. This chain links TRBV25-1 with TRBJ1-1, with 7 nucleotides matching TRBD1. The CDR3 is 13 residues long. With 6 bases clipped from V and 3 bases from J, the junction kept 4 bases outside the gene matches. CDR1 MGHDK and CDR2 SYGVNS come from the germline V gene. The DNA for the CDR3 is TGTGCCAGCAGACCCCAGGGGGACACTGAAGCTTTCTTT. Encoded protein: CASRPQGDTEAFF.

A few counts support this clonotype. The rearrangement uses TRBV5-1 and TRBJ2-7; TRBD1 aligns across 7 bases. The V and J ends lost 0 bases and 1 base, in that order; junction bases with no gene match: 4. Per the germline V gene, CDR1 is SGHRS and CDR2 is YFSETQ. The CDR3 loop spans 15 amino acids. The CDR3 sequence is CASSLGPTGSYEQYV. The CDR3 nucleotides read TGCGCCAGCAGCTTGGGGCCGACAGGGTCCTACGAGCAGTACGTC.

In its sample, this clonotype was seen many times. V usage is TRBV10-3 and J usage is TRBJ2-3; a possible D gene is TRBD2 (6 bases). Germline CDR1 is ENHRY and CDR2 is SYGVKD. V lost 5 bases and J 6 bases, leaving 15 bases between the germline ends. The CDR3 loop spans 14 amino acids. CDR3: CAISLTGVEDTQYF. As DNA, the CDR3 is TGTGCCATCAGTCTTACGGGGGTGGAGGATACGCAGTATTTT.

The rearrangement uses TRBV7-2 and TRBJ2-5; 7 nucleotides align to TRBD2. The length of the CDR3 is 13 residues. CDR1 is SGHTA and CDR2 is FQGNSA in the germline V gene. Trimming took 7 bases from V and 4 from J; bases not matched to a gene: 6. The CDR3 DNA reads TGTGCCAGCACCCGGGGGGAGGGAGAGACCCAGTACTTC. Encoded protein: CASTRGEGETQYF.

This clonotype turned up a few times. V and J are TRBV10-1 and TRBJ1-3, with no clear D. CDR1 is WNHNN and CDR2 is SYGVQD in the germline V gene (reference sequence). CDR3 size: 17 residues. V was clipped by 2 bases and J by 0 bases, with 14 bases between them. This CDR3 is CASSEGSGDLSGNTIYF. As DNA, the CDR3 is TGCGCCAGCAGTGAGGGCAGCGGGGATCTCTCTGGAAACACCATATATTTT.

The CDR3 spells CASSPRAGVNEQFF. The CDR3 DNA is TGTGCCAGCAGCCCCCGGGCCGGGGTGAATGAGCAGTTCTTC. The V call is TRBV16, the J call TRBJ2-1, with TRBD2 as a possible D gene (5 bases). CDR3 length: 14 amino acids. Trimming took 4 bases from V and 7 from J, leaving 14 bases between them. Germline CDR1 KGHSY, CDR2 FQNENV.

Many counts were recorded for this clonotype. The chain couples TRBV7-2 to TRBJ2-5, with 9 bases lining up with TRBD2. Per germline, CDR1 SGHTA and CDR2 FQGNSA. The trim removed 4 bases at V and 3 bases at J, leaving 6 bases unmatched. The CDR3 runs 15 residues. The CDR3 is CASSSLGTSKETQYF. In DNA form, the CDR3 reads TGTGCCAGCAGCTCCCTGGGGACTAGCAAAGAGACCCAGTACTTC.

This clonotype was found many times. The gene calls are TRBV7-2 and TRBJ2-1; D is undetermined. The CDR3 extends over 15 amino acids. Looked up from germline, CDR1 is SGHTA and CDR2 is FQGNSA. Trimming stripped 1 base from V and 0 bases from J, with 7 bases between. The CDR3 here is CASSLEGNSYNEQFF. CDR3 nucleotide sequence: TGTGCCAGCAGCTTAGAGGGAAACTCCTACAATGAGCAGTTCTTC.

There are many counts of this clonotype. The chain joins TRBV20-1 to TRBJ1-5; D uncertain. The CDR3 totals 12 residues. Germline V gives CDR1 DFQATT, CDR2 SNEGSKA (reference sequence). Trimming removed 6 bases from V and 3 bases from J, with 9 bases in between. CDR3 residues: CSALSPNQPQHF. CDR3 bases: TGCAGTGCCCTCAGTCCCAATCAGCCCCAGCATTTT.

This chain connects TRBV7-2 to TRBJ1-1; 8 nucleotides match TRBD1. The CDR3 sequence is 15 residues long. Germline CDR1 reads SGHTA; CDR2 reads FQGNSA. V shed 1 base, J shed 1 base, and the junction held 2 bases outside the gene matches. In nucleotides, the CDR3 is TGTGCCAGCAGCTTAGTGGACAGGGCGAACACTGAAGCTTTCTTT. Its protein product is CASSLVDRANTEAFF.

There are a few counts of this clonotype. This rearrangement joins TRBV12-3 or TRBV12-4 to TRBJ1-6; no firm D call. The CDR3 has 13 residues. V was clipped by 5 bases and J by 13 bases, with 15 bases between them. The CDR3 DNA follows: TGTGCCAGCAGTATTGAGGCGGGCGGGCCCCTCCACTTT. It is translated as CASSIEAGGPLHF.

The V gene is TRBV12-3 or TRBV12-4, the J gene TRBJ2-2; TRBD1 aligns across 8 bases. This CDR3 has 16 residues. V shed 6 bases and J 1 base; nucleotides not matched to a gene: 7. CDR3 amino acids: CASRRGQGRNTGELFF. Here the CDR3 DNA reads TGTGCCAGCAGACGAGGACAGGGACGGAACACCGGGGAGCTGTTTTTT.

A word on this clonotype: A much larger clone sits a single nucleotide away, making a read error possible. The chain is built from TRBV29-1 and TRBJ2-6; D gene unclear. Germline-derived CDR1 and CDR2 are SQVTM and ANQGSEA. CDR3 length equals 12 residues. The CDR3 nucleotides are TGCAGCGTTCCCGACGAGACCAACGTCCCGACTTTC. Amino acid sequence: CSVPDETNVPTF. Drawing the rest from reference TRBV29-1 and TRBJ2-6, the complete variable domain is SAVISQKPSRDICQRGTSLTIQCQVDSQVTMMFWYRQQPGQSLTLIATANQGSEATYESGFVIDKFPISRPNLTFSTLTVSNMSPEDSSIYLCSVPDETNVPTFGAGSRLTVL.